This T cell receptor beta chain was sequenced during a study of blood T cell repertoires in COVID-19 (dated by TCRdb to 2020 to 2022). In terms of the full investigation: Samples from collaborators originated in the United States, Italy and Spain and spanned both the acute and convalescent phases of COVID-19. The dataset comprised deeply sampled blood TCRbeta repertoires from subjects exposed to, actively infected with, or recovered from COVID-19. A freely available public database, intended as a resource for researchers studying the immune response to SARS-CoV-2, is where the repertoires were released. The samples were drawn from two sources: the first 160 participants of the ongoing ImmuneRACE study, and about 1,300 subjects contributed by 6 global collaborators. Where available, HLA class I and class II types were obtained from metadata supplied by the sample provider rather than from assay-based typing. Nearly every sample came with metadata listing a de-identified subject ID, COVID-19 status, age in years and sex. The prospective study material was composed of cDNA or gDNA derived from T cells, B-cell-depleted T cells, or PBMCs.

V loses 8 bases at its end and J loses 5 bases; junction bases beyond the gene matches: 3. CDR3 length: 13 amino acids, cysteine to phenylalanine. Only the CDR3 part of the read is kept: 39 bases, read in frame from the first base. TCRbeta CDR3 regions were amplified from genomic DNA using the immunoSEQ Assay, a bias-controlled multiplex PCR. The paper's data handling went like this. The number of nucleated cells in each sample was estimated from the amplification of reference gene primers within the assay. Sequence reads were collapsed and filtered to measure the absolute abundance of every unique TCRbeta CDR3 rearrangement. For each sample, productive Simpson clonality was calculated by taking the square root of Simpson's diversity index across productive rearrangements. TCRdb took this table from immuneACCESS and kept in-frame rearrangements with V and J called. Such tables lack part of the clones; where checked against another copy, unresolved V genes explain under half of the gap, and the rest is unexplained. Clone size and V and J calls were adopted from that table, with D and trimming inferred from the DNA. The sample table shows about 110,000 clones, and 70% to 75% are seen once. The ten largest clonotypes hold roughly 0.86% of the sample.

Summary of the overall study and its limitations: The quantity of clinical and demographic metadata differed by source and by participant and was supplied without curation.

Whole blood was collected in K2EDTA tubes by collaborating institutions according to the institutions' own protocols. Collaborator samples were shipped for TCRbeta analysis as frozen whole blood, isolated PBMCs, or DNA extracted from either sample type. Notes on this clone: The target of this receptor is not known. Nothing much larger sits one base from this clone, and base qualities are not available.

Input material: peripheral blood. This sequence originates from a human donor with acute or convalescent COVID-19. The donor label of this sample is uncertain. The chain uses TRBV12-3 or TRBV12-4 and TRBJ2-2, with 9 central nucleotides matching TRBD1. CDR3 protein: CASVQGATGELFF. The sequenced DNA: TGTGCCAGCGTACAGGGGGCGACCGGGGAGCTGTTTTTT.